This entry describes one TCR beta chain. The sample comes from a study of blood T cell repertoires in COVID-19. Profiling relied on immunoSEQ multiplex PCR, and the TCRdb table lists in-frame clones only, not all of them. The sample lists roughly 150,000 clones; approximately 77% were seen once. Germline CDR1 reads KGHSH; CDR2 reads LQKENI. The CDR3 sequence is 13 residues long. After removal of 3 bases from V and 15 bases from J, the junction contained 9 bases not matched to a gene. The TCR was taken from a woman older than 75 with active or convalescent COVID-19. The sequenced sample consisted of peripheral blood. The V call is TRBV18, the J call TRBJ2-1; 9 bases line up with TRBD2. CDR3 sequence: CASSPGLADWRFF. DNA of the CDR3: TGTGCCAGCTCACCGGGACTAGCAGACTGGCGGTTCTTC.